Here is one T cell receptor beta chain with its context. This sample was included in a study of blood T cell repertoires in COVID-19. Source study methods: Quantification of nucleated cells was approximated via reference gene primer amplification. TCRdb's copy holds only in-frame clones and misses some; the assay was immunoSEQ multiplex PCR. That table is the source of V, J and clone size, and D and trimming were worked out from the DNA. There are a few hundred thousand clones in the sample; around 93% occur only once, and 0.95% to 1.5% lies in the top ten. Germline-derived CDR1 and CDR2 are MNHEY and SVGAGI. The CDR3 length is 13 residues. The V gene end was trimmed by 6 bases and the J gene end by 0 bases; junction bases not matched to a gene: 1.

The sequence was collected from a human donor in a cohort exposed to, infected with or recovered from COVID-19 (not recorded which). The donor label of this sample is uncertain. The genes are TRBV6-5 and TRBJ1-1, with 7 bases aligning to TRBD1. Sequenced input: PBMCs or T cells enriched from blood (not recorded which). The CDR3 region is CASRDRMNTEAFF. DNA of the CDR3: TGTGCCAGCAGGGACAGGATGAACACTGAAGCTTTCTTT.